These 2 T cell receptor beta chains share one sample of origin, sequenced in a study of Ad26.COV2.S vaccination and SARS-CoV-2 variants. Clones were sequenced by immunoSEQ multiplex PCR, and TCRdb holds only the in-frame ones, with some missing. This table has about 350,000 clones, 85% to 90% appearing once. Treatment meaning: some 19 received Ad26.COV2.S at low or high dose, single or two shots; 5 received placebo; per-sample allocation not given. Sampling happened 63 days after the first vaccine or placebo injection. Material: peripheral blood, obtained in a trial of Ad26.COV2.S vaccine versus placebo. The receptors were gathered from a person between 18 and 60 years old who received the Ad26.COV2.S COVID-19 vaccine or a placebo.

V and J are TRBV5-4 and TRBJ1-1; TRBD1 is a possible D gene (6 bases). CDR1 is SGHNT and CDR2 is YYREEE in the germline V gene (reference sequence). CDR3 length equals 13 residues. Trimming shortened V by 4 bases and J by 11 bases, and 18 bases separated the two germline ends. CDR3 nucleotide sequence: TGTGCCAGCAGCACAGGACAGAGGGAGGAGGCTTTCTTT. It encodes CASSTGQREEAFF.

This clone was picked up one time. The chain uses TRBV6-5 and TRBJ2-1; 10 bases line up with TRBD1. The CDR3 length is 15 residues. Germline V lookup: CDR1 MNHEY, CDR2 SVGAGI. J was trimmed by 4 bases and V by 6 bases; bases with no gene match: 6. The CDR3 bases are TGTGCCAGCAGAACGACAGGGGGCGCGTACAATGAGCAGTTCTTC. Protein: CASRTTGGAYNEQFF.